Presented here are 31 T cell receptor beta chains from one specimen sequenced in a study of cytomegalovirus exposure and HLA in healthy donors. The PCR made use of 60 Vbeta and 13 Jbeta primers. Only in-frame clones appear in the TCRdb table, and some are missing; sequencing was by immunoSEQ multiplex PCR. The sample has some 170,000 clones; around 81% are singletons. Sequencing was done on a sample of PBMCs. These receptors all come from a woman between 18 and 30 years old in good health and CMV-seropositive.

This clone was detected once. The CDR3 loop reads CATSRDSRYQETQYF. The CDR3 bases are TGTGCCACCAGCAGAGATTCCCGGTACCAAGAGACCCAGTACTTC. The rearrangement links TRBV15 to TRBJ2-5; D remains unclear. Germline CDR1 is LNHNV and CDR2 is YYDKDF (reference sequence). The CDR3 has 15 residues. The ends were cut back, 0 bases at V and 0 bases at J, with 8 bases in the middle.

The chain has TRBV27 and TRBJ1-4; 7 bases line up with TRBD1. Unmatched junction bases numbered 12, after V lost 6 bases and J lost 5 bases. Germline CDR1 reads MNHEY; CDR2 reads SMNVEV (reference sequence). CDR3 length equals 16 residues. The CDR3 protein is CASRERLTGINEKLFF. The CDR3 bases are TGTGCCAGCAGGGAGCGGTTGACAGGGATAAATGAAAAACTGTTTTTT.

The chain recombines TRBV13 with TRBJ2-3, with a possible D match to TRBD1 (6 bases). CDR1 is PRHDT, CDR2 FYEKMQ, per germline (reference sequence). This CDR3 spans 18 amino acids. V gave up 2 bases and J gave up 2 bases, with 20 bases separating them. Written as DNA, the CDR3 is TGTGCCAGCAGCTTATGGCCGCCTGGACAGACAACCACAGATACGCAGTATTTT. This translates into CASSLWPPGQTTTDTQYF.

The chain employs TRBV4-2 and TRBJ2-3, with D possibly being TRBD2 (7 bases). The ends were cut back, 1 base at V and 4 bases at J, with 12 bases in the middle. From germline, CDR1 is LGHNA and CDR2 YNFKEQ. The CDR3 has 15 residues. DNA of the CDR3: TGTGCCAGCAGCCAAGGGGGGGGCCCCGCAGATACGCAGTATTTT. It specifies CASSQGGGPADTQYF.

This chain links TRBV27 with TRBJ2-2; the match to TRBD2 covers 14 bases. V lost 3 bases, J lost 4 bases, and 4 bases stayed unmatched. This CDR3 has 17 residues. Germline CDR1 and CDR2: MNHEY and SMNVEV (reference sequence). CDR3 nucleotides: TGTGCCAGCAGTTTCGGACTAGCGGGGGGTCGCACCGGGGAGCTGTTTTTT. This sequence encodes CASSFGLAGGRTGELFF.

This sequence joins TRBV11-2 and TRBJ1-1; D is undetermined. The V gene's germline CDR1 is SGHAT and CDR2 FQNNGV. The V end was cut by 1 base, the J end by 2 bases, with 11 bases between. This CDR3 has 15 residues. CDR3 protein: CASSLAGLANTEAFF. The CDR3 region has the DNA TGTGCCAGCAGCTTAGCCGGGTTAGCTAACACTGAAGCTTTCTTT.

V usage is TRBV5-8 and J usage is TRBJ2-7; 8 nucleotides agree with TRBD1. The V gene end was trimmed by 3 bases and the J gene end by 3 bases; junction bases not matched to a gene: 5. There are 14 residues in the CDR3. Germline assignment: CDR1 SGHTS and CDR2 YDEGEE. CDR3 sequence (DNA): TGTGCCAGCAGCTCCCGGGACAGGATCTACGAGCAGTACTTC. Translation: CASSSRDRIYEQYF.

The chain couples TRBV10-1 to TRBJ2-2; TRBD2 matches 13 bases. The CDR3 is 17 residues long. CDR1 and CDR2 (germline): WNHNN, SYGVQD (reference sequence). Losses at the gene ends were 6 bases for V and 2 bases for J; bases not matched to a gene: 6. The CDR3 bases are TGCGCCAGCAGGGGGGGACTAGCGGGGCTTAACACCGGGGAGCTGTTTTTT. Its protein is CASRGGLAGLNTGELFF.

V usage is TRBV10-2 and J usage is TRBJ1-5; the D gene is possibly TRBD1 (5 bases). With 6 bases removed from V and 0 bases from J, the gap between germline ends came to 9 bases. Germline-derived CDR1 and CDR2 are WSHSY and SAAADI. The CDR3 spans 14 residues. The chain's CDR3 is CASRSGYSNQPQHF. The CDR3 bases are TGCGCCAGCAGATCAGGGTATAGCAATCAGCCCCAGCATTTT.

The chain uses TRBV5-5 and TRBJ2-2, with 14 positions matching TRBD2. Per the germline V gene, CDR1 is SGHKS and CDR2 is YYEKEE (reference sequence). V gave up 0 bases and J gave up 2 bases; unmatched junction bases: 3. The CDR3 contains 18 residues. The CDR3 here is CASSLGLAGGPNTGELFF. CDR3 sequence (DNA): TGTGCCAGCAGCTTGGGACTAGCGGGGGGGCCTAACACCGGGGAGCTGTTTTTT.

CDR3 region: CASRAGAANTEAFF. The CDR3, as DNA: TGTGCCAGCAGGGCAGGGGCCGCGAACACTGAAGCTTTCTTT. The rearrangement uses TRBV6-4 and TRBJ1-1; D might be TRBD1 (6 bases). The V gene's germline CDR1 is MRHNA and CDR2 SNTAGT. This CDR3 contains 14 residues. V shed 6 bases and J shed 1 base, with 12 bases lying between them.

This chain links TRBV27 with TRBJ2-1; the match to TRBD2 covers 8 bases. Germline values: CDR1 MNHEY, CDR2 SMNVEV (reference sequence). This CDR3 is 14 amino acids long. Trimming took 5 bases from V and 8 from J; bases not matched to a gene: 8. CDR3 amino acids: CASSPRRTSHEQFF. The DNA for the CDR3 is TGTGCCAGCAGTCCGCGCCGGACTAGCCATGAGCAGTTCTTC.

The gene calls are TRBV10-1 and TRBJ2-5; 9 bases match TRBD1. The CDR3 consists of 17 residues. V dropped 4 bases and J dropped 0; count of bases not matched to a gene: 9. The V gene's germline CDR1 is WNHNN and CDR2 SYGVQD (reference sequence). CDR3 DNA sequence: TGCGCCAGCAGTGGGTCGGTGGGACAGGGATACCAAGAGACCCAGTACTTC. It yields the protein CASSGSVGQGYQETQYF.

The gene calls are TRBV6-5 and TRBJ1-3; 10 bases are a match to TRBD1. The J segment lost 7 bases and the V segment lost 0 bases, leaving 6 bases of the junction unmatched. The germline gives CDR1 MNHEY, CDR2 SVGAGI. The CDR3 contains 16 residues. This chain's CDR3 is CASSYSTGGDPNTIYF. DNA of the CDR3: TGTGCCAGCAGTTACTCGACAGGGGGCGATCCGAACACCATATATTTT.

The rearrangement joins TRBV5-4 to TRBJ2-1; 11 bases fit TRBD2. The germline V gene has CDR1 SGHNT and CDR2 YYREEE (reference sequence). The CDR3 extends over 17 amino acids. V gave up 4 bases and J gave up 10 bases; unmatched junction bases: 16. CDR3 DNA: TGTGCCAGCAGCCCGTTAGCGGGGGGGACCTCTTTTGGCGAGCAGTTCTTC. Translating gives CASSPLAGGTSFGEQFF.

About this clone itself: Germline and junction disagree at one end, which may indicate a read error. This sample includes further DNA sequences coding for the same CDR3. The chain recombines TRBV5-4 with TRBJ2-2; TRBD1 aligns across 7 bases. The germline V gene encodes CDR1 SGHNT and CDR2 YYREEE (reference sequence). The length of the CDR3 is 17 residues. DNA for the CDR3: TGCGCCAGCAGCTTGTATTGGAAAGGGGGCAGATCCGGGGAGCTGTTTTTT. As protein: CASSLYWKGGRSGELFF. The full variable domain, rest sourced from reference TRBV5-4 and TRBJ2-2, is ETGVTQSPTHLIKTRGQQVTLRCSSQSGHNTVSWYQQALGQGPQFIFQYYREEENGRGNFPPRFSGLQFPNYSSELNVNALELDDSALYLCASSLYWKGGRSGELFFGEGSRLTVL.

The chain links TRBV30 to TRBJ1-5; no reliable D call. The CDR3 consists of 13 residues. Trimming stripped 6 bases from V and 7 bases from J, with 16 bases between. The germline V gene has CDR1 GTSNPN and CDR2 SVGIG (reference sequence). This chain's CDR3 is CACQGPGSQPQHF. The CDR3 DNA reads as TGTGCCTGCCAAGGTCCGGGTTCCCAGCCCCAGCATTTT.

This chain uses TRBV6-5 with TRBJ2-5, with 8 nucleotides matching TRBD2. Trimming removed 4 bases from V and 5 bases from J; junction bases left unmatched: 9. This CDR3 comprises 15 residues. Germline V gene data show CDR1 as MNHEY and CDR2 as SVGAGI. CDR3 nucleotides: TGTGCCAGCAGTTTCCTAGCGGGTTTCGGGGAGACCCAGTACTTC. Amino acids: CASSFLAGFGETQYF.

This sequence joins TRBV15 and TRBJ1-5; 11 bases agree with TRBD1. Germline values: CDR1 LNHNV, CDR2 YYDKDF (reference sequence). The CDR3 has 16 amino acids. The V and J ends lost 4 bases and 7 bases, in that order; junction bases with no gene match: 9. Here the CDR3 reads CATSTIGQGAWQPQHF. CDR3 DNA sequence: TGTGCCACCAGCACTATCGGACAGGGGGCTTGGCAGCCCCAGCATTTT.

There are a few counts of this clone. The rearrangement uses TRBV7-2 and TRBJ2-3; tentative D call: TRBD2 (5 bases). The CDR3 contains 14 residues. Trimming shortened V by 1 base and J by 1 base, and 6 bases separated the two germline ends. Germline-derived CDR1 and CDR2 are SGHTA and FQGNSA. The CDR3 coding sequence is TGTGCCAGCAGCTTAGGAGGGCGCACAGATACGCAGTATTTT. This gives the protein CASSLGGRTDTQYF.

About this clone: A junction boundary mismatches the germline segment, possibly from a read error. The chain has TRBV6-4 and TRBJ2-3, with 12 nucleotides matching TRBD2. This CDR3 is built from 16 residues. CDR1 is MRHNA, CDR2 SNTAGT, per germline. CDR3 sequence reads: CASSDSTSGGTDAQYF. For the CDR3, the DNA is TGTGCCAGCAGTGACTCGACTAGCGGGGGAACAGATGCGCAGTATTTT.

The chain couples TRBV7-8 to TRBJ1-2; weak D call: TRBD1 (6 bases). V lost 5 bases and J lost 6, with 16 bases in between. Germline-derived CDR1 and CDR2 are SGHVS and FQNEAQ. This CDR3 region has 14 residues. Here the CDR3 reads CASSHRESRDGYTF. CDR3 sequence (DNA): TGTGCCAGCAGCCACAGGGAGTCGAGGGATGGCTACACCTTC.

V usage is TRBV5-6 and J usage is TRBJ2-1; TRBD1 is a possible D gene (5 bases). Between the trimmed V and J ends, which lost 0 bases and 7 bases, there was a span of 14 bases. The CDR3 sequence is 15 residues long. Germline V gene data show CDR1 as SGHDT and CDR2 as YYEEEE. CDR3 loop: CASSLVHLQDNEQFF. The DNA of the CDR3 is TGTGCCAGCAGCTTGGTTCACTTACAGGATAATGAGCAGTTCTTC.

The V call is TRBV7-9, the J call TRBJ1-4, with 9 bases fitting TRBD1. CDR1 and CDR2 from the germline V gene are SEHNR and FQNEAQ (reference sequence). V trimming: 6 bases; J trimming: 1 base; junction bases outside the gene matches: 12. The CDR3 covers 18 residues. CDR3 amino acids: CASSYPGTGPLTNEKLFF. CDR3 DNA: TGTGCCAGCAGTTATCCCGGGACAGGGCCCCTAACTAATGAAAAACTGTTTTTT.

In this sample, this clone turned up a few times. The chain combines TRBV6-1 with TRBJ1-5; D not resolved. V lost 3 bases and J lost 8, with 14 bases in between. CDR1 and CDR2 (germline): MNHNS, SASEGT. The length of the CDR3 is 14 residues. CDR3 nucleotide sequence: TGTGCCAGCAGTGAGCGGGAAGAGTCAAAGCCCCAGCATTTT. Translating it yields CASSEREESKPQHF.

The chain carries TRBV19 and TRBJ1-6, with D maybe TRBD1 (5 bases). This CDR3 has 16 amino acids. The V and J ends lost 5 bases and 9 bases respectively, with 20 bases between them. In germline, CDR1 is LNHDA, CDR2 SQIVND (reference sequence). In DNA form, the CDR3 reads TGTGCCAGTAGTCCTCCCATTACCAGACAGCGTTCACCCCTCCACTTT. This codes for CASSPPITRQRSPLHF.

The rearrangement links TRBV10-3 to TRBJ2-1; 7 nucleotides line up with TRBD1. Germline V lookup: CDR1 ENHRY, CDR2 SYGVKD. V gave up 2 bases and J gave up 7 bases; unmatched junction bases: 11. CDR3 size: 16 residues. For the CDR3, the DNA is TGTGCCATCAGTGAGGACAGGGTCCCAACAGGGAATGAGCAGTTCTTC. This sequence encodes CAISEDRVPTGNEQFF.

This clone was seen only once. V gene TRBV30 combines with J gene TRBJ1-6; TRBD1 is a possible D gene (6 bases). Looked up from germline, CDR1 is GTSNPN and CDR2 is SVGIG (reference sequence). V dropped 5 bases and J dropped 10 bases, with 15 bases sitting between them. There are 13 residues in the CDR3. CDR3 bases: TGTGCCTGGGAGGGGGGGGAACTCTCACCCCTCCACTTT. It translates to CAWEGGELSPLHF.

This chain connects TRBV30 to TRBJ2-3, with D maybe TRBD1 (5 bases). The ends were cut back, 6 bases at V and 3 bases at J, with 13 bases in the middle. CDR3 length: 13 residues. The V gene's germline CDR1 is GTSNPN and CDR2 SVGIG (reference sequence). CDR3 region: CACMGRVTDTQYF. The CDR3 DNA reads TGTGCCTGTATGGGCAGGGTGACAGATACGCAGTATTTT.

In DNA, the CDR3 is TGTGCTAGCTCGCGACTATCTTTACCCACAGATACGCAGTATTTT. This encodes CASSRLSLPTDTQYF. J is TRBJ2-3 and V is TRBV12-5; tentative D call: TRBD2 (5 bases). The germline gives CDR1 LGHNT, CDR2 FRNRAP. Trimming stripped 9 bases from V and 2 bases from J, with 18 bases between. CDR3 length: 15 amino acids. The full variable domain, completed using reference TRBV12-5 and TRBJ2-3, is DARVTQTPRHKVTEMGQEVTMRCQPILGHNTVFWYRQTMMQGLELLAYFRNRAPLDDSGMPKDRFSAEMPDATLATLKIQPSEPRDSAVYFCASSRLSLPTDTQYFGPGTRLTVL.

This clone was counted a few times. This CDR3 is CASSITGTGDGYTF. As DNA, the CDR3 is TGTGCCAGCAGCATCACCGGGACAGGGGATGGCTACACCTTC. This rearrangement joins TRBV9 to TRBJ1-2, with 10 bases that match TRBD1. The ends lost 4 bases at V and 6 bases at J; junction bases unmatched: 6. This CDR3 has 14 amino acids. Germline CDR1 SGDLS, CDR2 YYNGEE.